Below, one T cell receptor beta chain is given with its context. Clones were read by immunoSEQ multiplex PCR, and TCRdb kept only the in-frame ones, dropping some. The table shows around 140,000 clones, with roughly 86% occurring only once. The ends were cut back, 6 bases at V and 5 bases at J, with 10 bases in the middle. This CDR3 is built from 12 residues. Germline V gene sequence: CDR1 SNHLY, CDR2 FYNNEI. This specimen belongs to a study of blood T cell repertoires in COVID-19. Study-wide context: PBMCs, B-cell-depleted T cells, or T cells were the source of the cDNA or gDNA that made up the material.

The sequencing sample was made of peripheral blood. The receptor was derived from a man between 65 and 80 years old with acute or convalescent COVID-19. The chain joins TRBV2 to TRBJ2-5, with D uncertain. The CDR3 loop reads CASRLAGETQYF. The CDR3 DNA sequence: TGTGCCAGCAGGTTAGCTGGGGAGACCCAGTACTTC.